This passage covers 26 T cell receptor beta chains from one sample sequenced in a study of identical twins. Using its own MiXCR run on the 5' RACE reads, TCRdb lists one record per CDR3 protein. The table lists 1.5 million to 2 million distinct CDR3 sequences, about 30% of them singletons. The sample consisted of cord blood. All receptors come from a newborn girl in good health.

The rearrangement joins TRBV9 to TRBJ2-1; unclear D gene. The J call may be incorrect, as the DNA end agrees better with TRBJ2-7. The CDR3 spans 16 residues. CDR1 and CDR2 (germline): SGDLS, YYNGEE. DNA for the CDR3: TGTGCCAGCAGCGTAATTCGCGCGAGCTCCTACAATGAGCAGTACTTC. This codes for CASSVIRASSYNEQYF.

This clonotype was seen only once. One junction end disagrees with the germline gene, perhaps due to a read error. The chain has TRBV11-1 and TRBJ2-1; 10 bases line up with TRBD2. The CDR3 runs to 17 residues. Germline values: CDR1 SGHAT, CDR2 FQDESV (reference sequence). This chain's CDR3 is CVSSLAGGTGSYNEQFF. In DNA form, the CDR3 reads TGTGTCAGCAGCTTAGCGGGAGGTACGGGCTCCTACAATGAGCAGTTCTTC. Together with reference TRBV11-1 and TRBJ2-1, the CDR3 gives the full variable domain: EAEVAQSPRYKITEKSQAVAFWCDPISGHATLYWYRQILGQGPELLVQFQDESVVDDSQLPKDRFSAERLKGVDSTLKIQPAELGDSAMYLCVSSLAGGTGSYNEQFFGPGTRLTVL.

V gene TRBV29-1 combines with J gene TRBJ2-5; D remains unclear. Germline CDR1 reads SQVTM; CDR2 reads ANQGSEA. This CDR3 contains 15 residues. Trimming cost V 6 bases and J 2 bases, with 19 bases left between them. DNA for the CDR3: TGCAGCGTAGTAAAAGTCCGGCAGGCACAAGAGACCCAGTACTTC. Translated: CSVVKVRQAQETQYF.

The V gene is TRBV6-2 or TRBV6-3, the J gene TRBJ1-5, with D possibly being TRBD1 (5 bases). This CDR3 is 18 amino acids long. The V end lost 2 bases, the J end lost 3 bases, and 20 bases lay between the germline ends. Germline values: CDR1 MNHEY, CDR2 SVGEGT. CDR3 sequence reads: CASSYPGTARRSNQPQHF. The CDR3 coding sequence is TGTGCCAGCAGTTACCCTGGGACCGCAAGACGCTCCAATCAGCCCCAGCATTTT.

This rearrangement joins TRBV10-3 to TRBJ2-2; D is ambiguous. The germline V and J ends were trimmed by 8 bases and 0 bases, with 13 bases remaining between them. The CDR3 is 15 residues long. From germline, CDR1 is ENHRY and CDR2 SYGVKD. CDR3 loop: CAISAWRTNTGELFF. In DNA form, the CDR3 reads TGTGCCATCTCGGCGTGGCGGACGAACACCGGGGAGCTGTTTTTT.

The V call is TRBV12-3 or TRBV12-4, the J call TRBJ2-7; TRBD1 agrees at 9 bases. J lost 3 bases, V lost 7 bases, and 10 bases had no gene match. This CDR3 has 15 amino acids. In DNA, the CDR3 is TGTGCCAGCACCAAAGCCGGGACAGGGTTCTACGAGCAGTACTTC. It codes for CASTKAGTGFYEQYF.

This clonotype was counted a few times. This chain links TRBV6-1 with TRBJ1-5, with D tentatively TRBD1 (6 bases). The CDR3 contains 19 residues. The V end lost 3 bases, the J end lost 0 bases, and 21 bases lay between the germline ends. Germline V CDR1 and CDR2: MNHNS, SASEGT. CDR3 nucleotide sequence: TGTGCCAGCAGTGAGCTCCGGACAGCCCGGAGGTATAGCAATCAGCCCCAGCATTTT. Its translation is CASSELRTARRYSNQPQHF.

V usage is TRBV4-2 and J usage is TRBJ2-5; TRBD2 might be the D (5 bases). CDR3 length: 13 residues. Between the trimmed V and J ends, which lost 3 bases and 4 bases, there was a span of 9 bases. Germline CDR1 is LGHNA and CDR2 is YNFKEQ. This CDR3 is CASSHSEGETQYF. In nucleotides, the CDR3 is TGTGCCAGCAGCCATAGCGAGGGAGAGACCCAGTACTTC.

The V and J genes are TRBV28 and TRBJ2-1; D unclear. Germline V gives CDR1 MDHEN, CDR2 SYDVKM. The CDR3 runs to 18 residues. The V gene lost 4 bases and the J gene lost 0 bases, with 19 bases spanning the gap. CDR3 in amino acids: CASSYLDPTLDSYNEQFF. Written as DNA, the CDR3 is TGTGCCAGCAGTTACCTGGACCCGACCCTTGACTCCTACAATGAGCAGTTCTTC.

This clonotype showed up just a few times. This chain links TRBV20-1 with TRBJ1-1; no clear D. The length of the CDR3 is 12 residues. Germline V gene data show CDR1 as DFQATT and CDR2 as SNEGSKA (reference sequence). V shed 3 bases and J shed 3 bases, with 8 bases lying between them. In DNA, the CDR3 is TGCAGTGCTAGTCCCGGGGACACTGAAGCTTTCTTT. Its protein is CSASPGDTEAFF.

The chain uses TRBV20-1 and TRBJ2-7, with a tentative D call TRBD2 (7 bases). Gene TRBJ2-5 matches the end of the DNA better, so the J call may be wrong. Germline V gives CDR1 DFQATT, CDR2 SNEGSKA (reference sequence). CDR3 length: 14 residues. The CDR3 here is CSARVGAGVKTQYF. In nucleotides, the CDR3 is TGCAGTGCTAGAGTGGGGGCGGGGGTAAAGACCCAGTACTTC.

The rearrangement joins TRBV5-1 to TRBJ1-2; tentatively, D is TRBD1 (5 bases). Germline values: CDR1 SGHRS, CDR2 YFSETQ. The CDR3 is 14 amino acids. V lost 1 base and J lost 4, with 11 bases in between. CDR3 protein: CASSLSDSSYGYTF. CDR3 in DNA: TGCGCCAGCAGCTTGTCCGACAGCTCCTATGGCTACACCTTC.

The chain has TRBV7-8 and TRBJ1-1; D may be TRBD1 (5 bases). V gave up 2 bases and J gave up 0 bases, with 10 bases separating them. The V gene's germline CDR1 is SGHVS and CDR2 FQNEAQ. This CDR3 comprises 15 residues. CDR3 residues: CASSLNQGLNTEAFF. DNA of the CDR3: TGTGCCAGCAGCTTAAACCAGGGACTGAACACTGAAGCTTTCTTT.

J is TRBJ2-5 and V is TRBV14, with TRBD1 matching 7 bases. The CDR3 covers 15 residues. The trim removed 3 bases at V and 2 bases at J, leaving 6 bases unmatched. The germline V gene has CDR1 SGHDN and CDR2 FVKESK. CDR3 coding DNA: TGTGCCAGCAGCCACGTCCAGGGGGTACAAGAGACCCAGTACTTC. Its translation is CASSHVQGVQETQYF.

This clonotype was recorded a few times. Sequence at one end of the junction differs from germline and may be a read error. The chain has TRBV7-7 and TRBJ2-5; 7 bases are a match to TRBD1. The CDR3 is 15 residues long. Per the germline V gene, CDR1 is SSHAT and CDR2 is FNYEAQ (reference sequence). For the CDR3, the DNA is TGTGCTAGCAGCTTAGTAACAGGGGACCAAGAGACCCAGTACTTC. Translation: CASSLVTGDQETQYF.

V usage is TRBV20-1 and J usage is TRBJ2-7; no reliable D call. Germline loops: CDR1 DFQATT, CDR2 SNEGSKA (reference sequence). Trimming cost V 3 bases and J 6 bases, with 21 bases left between them. CDR3 length: 15 residues. CDR3 bases: TGCAGTGCTAGGTTATTCGTGACCCGGTCCGCCGAGCAGTACTTC. The encoded protein is CSARLFVTRSAEQYF.

This chain joins TRBV3-1 and TRBJ2-3; 7 bases fit TRBD1. The junction had 13 bases not matched to a gene; V was cut back by 3 bases and J by 4 bases. Germline V gene data show CDR1 as LGHDT and CDR2 as YNNKEL (reference sequence). This CDR3 is 17 amino acids long. CDR3 bases: TGTGCCAGCAGCCAGAGACAGGGCCCGATAGGCGCAGATACGCAGTATTTT. This encodes CASSQRQGPIGADTQYF.

This clonotype was seen more than once but under ten times. V gene TRBV5-1 combines with J gene TRBJ1-1, with D possibly matching TRBD1 (5 bases). Trimming removed 1 base from V and 4 bases from J, with 14 bases in between. CDR1 SGHRS and CDR2 YFSETQ come from the germline V gene. There are 15 residues in the CDR3. DNA for the CDR3: TGCGCCAGCAGCTTGTACCAGGGAGGTTCCACTGAAGCTTTCTTT. Protein: CASSLYQGGSTEAFF.

V gene TRBV27 combines with J gene TRBJ1-1; 7 nucleotides line up with TRBD1. Germline trimming cut 6 bases from V and 1 base from J; bases unmatched to any gene: 8. The CDR3 consists of 15 residues. Germline V gene data show CDR1 as MNHEY and CDR2 as SMNVEV (reference sequence). The CDR3, as DNA: TGTGCCAGCAGACCGAACCACAGGGGGAACACTGAAGCTTTCTTT. Translating gives CASRPNHRGNTEAFF.

This rearrangement joins TRBV12-3 or TRBV12-4 to TRBJ2-7; the D is unclear. The DNA end lines up better with TRBJ2-5; the J call may be wrong. The CDR3 totals 13 residues. The CDR3 coding sequence is TGTGCCAGCAGTTTAGAGGCCCCGGAGACCCAGTACTTC. This gives the protein CASSLEAPETQYF.

The CDR3 reads CASSQDRPGGVQPQHF. The CDR3 DNA is TGCGCCAGCAGCCAAGATAGGCCAGGGGGTGTTCAGCCCCAGCATTTT. The V and J genes are TRBV4-1 and TRBJ1-5, with 7 bases lining up with TRBD1. Germline V gives CDR1 MGHRA, CDR2 YSYEKL. This CDR3 spans 16 amino acids. V lost 0 bases to trimming and J lost 6 bases; unmatched junction nucleotides: 8.

This clonotype showed up just a few times. The V gene is TRBV7-2, the J gene TRBJ2-7, with TRBD1 matching over 7 bases. The V gene's germline CDR1 is SGHTA and CDR2 FQGNSA. This CDR3 comprises 14 residues. J was trimmed by 5 bases and V by 1 base; bases with no gene match: 5. The CDR3 bases are TGTGCCAGCAGCTTAGACAGGGGTTGGGACGAGCAGTACTTC. Translation: CASSLDRGWDEQYF. Variable domain in full (rest from reference TRBV7-2 and TRBJ2-7): GAGVSQSPSNKVTEKGKDVELRCDPISGHTALYWYRQSLGQGLEFLIYFQGNSAPDKSGLPSDRFSAERTGGSVSTLTIQRTQQEDSAVYLCASSLDRGWDEQYFGPGTRLTVT.

CDR3 loop: CASRDRVRLAPNNEQYF. The CDR3 region has the DNA TGTGCCAGCAGGGACAGGGTAAGGCTAGCGCCGAACAATGAGCAGTACTTC. This chain joins TRBV28 and TRBJ2-7; the match to TRBD1 covers 8 bases. Germline values: CDR1 MDHEN, CDR2 SYDVKM. The CDR3 has 17 amino acids. V lost 6 bases to trimming and J lost 7 bases; unmatched junction nucleotides: 20. The entire variable domain, with the rest obtained from reference TRBV28 and TRBJ2-7, is as follows: DVKVTQSSRYLVKRTGEKVFLECVQDMDHENMFWYRQDPGLGLRLIYFSYDVKMKEKGDIPEGYSVSREKKERFSLILESASTNQTSMYLCASRDRVRLAPNNEQYFGPGTRLTVT.

The CDR3 protein is CATSRGAGSYEQYF. CDR3 coding DNA: TGTGCCACCAGCAGAGGAGCTGGGTCTTACGAGCAGTACTTC. The chain couples TRBV15 to TRBJ2-7; D is uncertain. This CDR3 contains 14 residues. V was shortened by 1 base and J by 4 bases, with 11 bases between the two germline ends. Germline CDR1 is LNHNV and CDR2 is YYDKDF (reference sequence).

The V call is TRBV7-8, the J call TRBJ2-7; no clear D gene. The CDR3 spans 13 residues. Trimming stripped 5 bases from V and 5 bases from J, with 13 bases between. Germline CDR1 and CDR2: SGHVS and FQNEAQ. The CDR3: CASSAEFLDEQYF. DNA of the CDR3: TGTGCCAGCAGCGCCGAATTTTTGGACGAGCAGTACTTC.

This clonotype occurred a few times. The genes are TRBV10-3 and TRBJ1-2; D not resolved. The V and J ends lost 3 bases and 6 bases respectively, with 14 bases between them. CDR1 is ENHRY, CDR2 SYGVKD, per germline. The CDR3 sequence is 14 residues long. The CDR3 sequence is CAISDIRDSDGYTF. The CDR3, as DNA: TGTGCCATCAGTGACATAAGGGATAGTGATGGCTACACCTTC.